This T cell receptor (beta chain) emerged from a study of blood T cell repertoires in COVID-19. Study-level information: Researchers got acute and convalescent COVID-19 samples from the United States, Italy and Spain.

Sequenced by immunoSEQ multiplex PCR; TCRdb stores in-frame clones only, minus some. The data hold approximately 77,000 clones, with roughly 85% observed a single time. CDR3 length: 11 amino acids. Germline trimming cut 5 bases from V and 7 bases from J; bases unmatched to any gene: 2. The V gene's germline CDR1 is MNHEY and CDR2 SVGEGT. This clone appeared a few times. The rearrangement joins TRBV6-2 or TRBV6-3 to TRBJ2-7; TRBD1 matches 7 bases. Sequencing was performed on peripheral blood. This clonotype was sampled from a man over 45 with COVID-19, enrolled during active disease. CDR3 nucleotides: TGTGCCAGCAGTAGGGGGCAAGAGCAGTACTTC. It codes for CASSRGQEQYF.